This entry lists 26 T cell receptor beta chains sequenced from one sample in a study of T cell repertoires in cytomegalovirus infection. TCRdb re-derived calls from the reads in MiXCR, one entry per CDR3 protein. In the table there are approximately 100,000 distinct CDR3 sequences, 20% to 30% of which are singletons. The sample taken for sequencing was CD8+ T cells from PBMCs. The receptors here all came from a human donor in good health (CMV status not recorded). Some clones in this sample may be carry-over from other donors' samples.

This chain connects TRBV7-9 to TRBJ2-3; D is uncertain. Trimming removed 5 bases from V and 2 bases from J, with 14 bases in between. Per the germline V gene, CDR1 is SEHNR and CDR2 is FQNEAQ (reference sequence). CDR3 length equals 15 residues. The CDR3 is CASSASRSVTDTQYF. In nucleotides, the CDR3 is TGTGCCAGCAGCGCTTCTAGGTCGGTCACAGATACGCAGTATTTT. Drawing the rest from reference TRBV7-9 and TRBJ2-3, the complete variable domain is DTGVSQNPRHKITKRGQNVTFRCDPISEHNRLYWYRQTLGQGPEFLTYFQNEAQLEKSRLLSDRFSAERPKGSFSTLEIQRTEQGDSAMYLCASSASRSVTDTQYFGPGTRLTVL.

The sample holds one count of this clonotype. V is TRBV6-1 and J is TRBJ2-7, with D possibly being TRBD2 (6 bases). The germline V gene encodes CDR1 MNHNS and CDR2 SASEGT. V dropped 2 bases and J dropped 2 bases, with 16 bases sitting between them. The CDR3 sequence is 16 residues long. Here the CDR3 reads CASSETFQRVTYEQYF. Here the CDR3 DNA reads TGTGCCAGCAGTGAAACTTTCCAGCGGGTCACCTACGAGCAGTACTTC.

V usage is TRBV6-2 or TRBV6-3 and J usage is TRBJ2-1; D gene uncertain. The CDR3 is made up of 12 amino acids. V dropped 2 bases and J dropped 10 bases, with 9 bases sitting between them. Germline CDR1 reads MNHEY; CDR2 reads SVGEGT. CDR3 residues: CASSYDRIEQFF. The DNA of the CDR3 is TGTGCCAGCAGTTACGATCGGATCGAGCAGTTCTTC.

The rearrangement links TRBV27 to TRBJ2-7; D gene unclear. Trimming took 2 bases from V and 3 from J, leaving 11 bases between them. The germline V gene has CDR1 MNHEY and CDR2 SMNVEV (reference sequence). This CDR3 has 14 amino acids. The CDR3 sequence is CASSLVYNFYEQYF. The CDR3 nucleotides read TGTGCCAGCAGTTTAGTGTACAATTTCTACGAGCAGTACTTC.

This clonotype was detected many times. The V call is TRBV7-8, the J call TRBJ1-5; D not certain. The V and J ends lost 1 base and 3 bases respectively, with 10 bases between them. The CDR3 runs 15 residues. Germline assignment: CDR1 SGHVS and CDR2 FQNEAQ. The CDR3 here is CASSLEGGDNQPQHF. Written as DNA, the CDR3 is TGTGCCAGCAGCTTAGAAGGTGGGGACAATCAGCCCCAGCATTTT.

The CDR3 DNA follows: TGTGCCAGCTCACCAGAGGGACAGGTGGGCGAGACCCAGTACTTC. The encoded protein is CASSPEGQVGETQYF. The gene calls are TRBV18 and TRBJ2-5; 8 bases map to TRBD1. Germline CDR1 KGHSH, CDR2 LQKENI. This CDR3 spans 15 amino acids. V trimming: 2 bases; J trimming: 5 bases; junction bases outside the gene matches: 7.

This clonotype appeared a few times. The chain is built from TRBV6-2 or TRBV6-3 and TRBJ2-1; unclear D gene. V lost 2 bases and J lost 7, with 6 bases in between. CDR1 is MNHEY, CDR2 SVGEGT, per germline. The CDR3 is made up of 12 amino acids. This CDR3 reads CASSYPVNEQFF. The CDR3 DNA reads TGTGCCAGCAGTTACCCGGTAAATGAGCAGTTCTTC.

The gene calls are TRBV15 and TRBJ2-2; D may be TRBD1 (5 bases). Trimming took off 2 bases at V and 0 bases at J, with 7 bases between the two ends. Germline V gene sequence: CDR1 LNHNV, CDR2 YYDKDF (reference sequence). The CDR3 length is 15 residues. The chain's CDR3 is CATSRQTANTGELFF. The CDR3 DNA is TGTGCCACCAGCAGACAGACAGCGAACACCGGGGAGCTGTTTTTT.

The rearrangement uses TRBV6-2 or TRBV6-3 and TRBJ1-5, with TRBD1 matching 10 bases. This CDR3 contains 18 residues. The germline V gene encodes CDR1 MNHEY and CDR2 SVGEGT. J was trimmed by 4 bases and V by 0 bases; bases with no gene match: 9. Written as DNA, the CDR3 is TGTGCCAGCAGTTACTCGAAGGACAGGGGGAGTCGGAATCAGCCCCAGCATTTT. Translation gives CASSYSKDRGSRNQPQHF.

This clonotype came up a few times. CDR3 loop: CASSSDTYGYTF. DNA for the CDR3: TGCGCCAGCAGCTCGGACACCTATGGCTACACCTTC. This chain uses TRBV5-1 with TRBJ1-2; D perhaps matches TRBD1 (5 bases). The CDR3 consists of 12 residues. Trimming took off 3 bases at V and 4 bases at J, with 7 bases between the two ends. CDR1 and CDR2 (germline): SGHRS, YFSETQ.

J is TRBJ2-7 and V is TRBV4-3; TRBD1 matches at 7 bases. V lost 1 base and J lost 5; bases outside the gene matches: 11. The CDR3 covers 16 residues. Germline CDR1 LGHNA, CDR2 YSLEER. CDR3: CASSQGVDRAVHEQYF. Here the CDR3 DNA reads TGCGCCAGCAGCCAAGGGGTCGACAGGGCTGTTCACGAGCAGTACTTC.

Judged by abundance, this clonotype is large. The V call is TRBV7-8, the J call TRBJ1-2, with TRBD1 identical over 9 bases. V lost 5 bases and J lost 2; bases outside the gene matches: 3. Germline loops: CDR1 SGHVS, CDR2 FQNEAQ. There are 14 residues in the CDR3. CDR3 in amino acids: CASSPGQGNYGYTF. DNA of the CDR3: TGTGCCAGCAGCCCCGGACAGGGGAACTATGGCTACACCTTC.

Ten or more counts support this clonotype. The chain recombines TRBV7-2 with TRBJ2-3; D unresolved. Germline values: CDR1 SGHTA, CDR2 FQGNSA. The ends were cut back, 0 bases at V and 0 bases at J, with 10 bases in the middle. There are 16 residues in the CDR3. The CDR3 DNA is TGTGCCAGCAGCTTAGCGGAGTGGACGAGCACAGATACGCAGTATTTT. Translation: CASSLAEWTSTDTQYF.

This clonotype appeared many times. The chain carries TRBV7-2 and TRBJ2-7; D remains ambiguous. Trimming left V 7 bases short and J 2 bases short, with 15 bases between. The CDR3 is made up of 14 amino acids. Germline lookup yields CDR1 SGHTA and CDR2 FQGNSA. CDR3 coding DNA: TGTGCCAGCACCCCCGGGCCTTCTACCTACGAGCAGTACTTC. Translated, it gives CASTPGPSTYEQYF.

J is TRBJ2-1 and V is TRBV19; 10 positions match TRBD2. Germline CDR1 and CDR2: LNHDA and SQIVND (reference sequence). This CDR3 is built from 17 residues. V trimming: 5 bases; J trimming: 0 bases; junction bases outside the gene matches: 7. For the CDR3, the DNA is TGTGCCAGTAGTCCCTCTAGCGGGAGTCTCTCCTACAATGAGCAGTTCTTC. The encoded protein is CASSPSSGSLSYNEQFF.

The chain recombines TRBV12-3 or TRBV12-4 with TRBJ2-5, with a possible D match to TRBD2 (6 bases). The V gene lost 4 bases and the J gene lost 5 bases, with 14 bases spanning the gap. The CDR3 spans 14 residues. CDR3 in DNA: TGTGCCAGCAGTTATGGGACTTGGGGGGAGACCCAGTACTTC. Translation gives CASSYGTWGETQYF.

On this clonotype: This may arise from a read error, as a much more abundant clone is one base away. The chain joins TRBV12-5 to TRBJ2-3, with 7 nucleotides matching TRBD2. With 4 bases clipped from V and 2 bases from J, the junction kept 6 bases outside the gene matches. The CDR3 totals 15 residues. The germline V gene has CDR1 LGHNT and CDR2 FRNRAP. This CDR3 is CASGWSGTYTDTQYF. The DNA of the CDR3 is TGTGCTAGTGGTTGGAGCGGGACCTACACAGATACGCAGTATTTT.

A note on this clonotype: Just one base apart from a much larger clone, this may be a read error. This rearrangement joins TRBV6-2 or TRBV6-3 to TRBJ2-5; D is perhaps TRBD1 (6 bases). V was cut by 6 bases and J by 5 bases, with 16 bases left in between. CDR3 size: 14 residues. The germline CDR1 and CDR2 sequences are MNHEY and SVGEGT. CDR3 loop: CASSMTGFHETQYF. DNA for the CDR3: TGTGCCAGCAGCATGACAGGTTTCCATGAGACCCAGTACTTC.

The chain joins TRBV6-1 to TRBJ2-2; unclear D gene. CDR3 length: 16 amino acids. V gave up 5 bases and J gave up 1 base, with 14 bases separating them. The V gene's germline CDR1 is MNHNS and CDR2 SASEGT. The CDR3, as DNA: TGTGCCAGCAGTCCCCCGGACCTGTTGAACACCGGGGAGCTGTTTTTT. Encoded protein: CASSPPDLLNTGELFF.

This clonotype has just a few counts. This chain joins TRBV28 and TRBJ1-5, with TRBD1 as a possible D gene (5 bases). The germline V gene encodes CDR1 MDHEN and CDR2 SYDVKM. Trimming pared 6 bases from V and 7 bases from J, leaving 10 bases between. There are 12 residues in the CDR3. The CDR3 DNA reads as TGTGCCAGCAGCCAGGGATCCCAGCCCCAGCATTTT. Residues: CASSQGSQPQHF.

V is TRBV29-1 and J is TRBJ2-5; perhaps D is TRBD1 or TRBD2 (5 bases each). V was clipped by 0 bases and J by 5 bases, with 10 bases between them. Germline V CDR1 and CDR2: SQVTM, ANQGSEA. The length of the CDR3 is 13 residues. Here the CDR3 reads CSVEEWGGETQYF. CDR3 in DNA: TGCAGCGTTGAAGAGTGGGGCGGGGAGACCCAGTACTTC.

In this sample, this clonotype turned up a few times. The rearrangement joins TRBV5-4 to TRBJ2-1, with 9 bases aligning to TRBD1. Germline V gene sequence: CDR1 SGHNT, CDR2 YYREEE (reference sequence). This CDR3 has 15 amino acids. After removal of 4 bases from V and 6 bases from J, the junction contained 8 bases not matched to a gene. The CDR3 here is CASSGGQGMANEQFF. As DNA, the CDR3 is TGTGCCAGCAGCGGGGGACAGGGAATGGCCAATGAGCAGTTCTTC.

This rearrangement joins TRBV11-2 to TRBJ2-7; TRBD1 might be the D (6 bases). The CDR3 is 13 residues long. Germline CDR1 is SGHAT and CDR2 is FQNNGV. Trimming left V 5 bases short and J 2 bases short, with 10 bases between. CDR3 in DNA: TGTGCCAGCAGCCGCGGACAGACCTACGAGCAGTACTTC. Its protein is CASSRGQTYEQYF.

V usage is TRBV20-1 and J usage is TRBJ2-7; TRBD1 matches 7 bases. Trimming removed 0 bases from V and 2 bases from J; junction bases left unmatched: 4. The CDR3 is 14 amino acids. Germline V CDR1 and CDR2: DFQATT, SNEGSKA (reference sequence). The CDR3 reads CSARDSGQAYEQYF. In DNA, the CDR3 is TGCAGTGCTAGAGACTCTGGACAGGCCTACGAGCAGTACTTC.

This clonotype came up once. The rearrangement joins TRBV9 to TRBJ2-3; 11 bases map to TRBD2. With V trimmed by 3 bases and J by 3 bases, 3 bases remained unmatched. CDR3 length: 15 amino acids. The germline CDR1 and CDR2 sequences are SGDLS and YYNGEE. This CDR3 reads CASSATSGTTDTQYF. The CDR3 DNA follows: TGTGCCAGCAGCGCGACTAGCGGGACAACAGATACGCAGTATTTT.

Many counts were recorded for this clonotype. CDR3 DNA sequence: TGTGCCAGCAGCCAAAACCCAGGGGGCTATAATTCACCCCTCCACTTT. Translated: CASSQNPGGYNSPLHF. The genes are TRBV7-2 and TRBJ1-6; TRBD1 agrees at 7 bases. The CDR3 sequence is 16 residues long. V lost 5 bases to trimming and J lost 3 bases; unmatched junction nucleotides: 7. Looked up from germline, CDR1 is SGHTA and CDR2 is FQGNSA.